A single sample gave rise to the 9 T cell receptor beta chains below, sequenced in a study of identical twins. TCRdb redid the calling of the 5' RACE reads with MiXCR, one entry per CDR3 protein. This sample carries 1.5 million to 2 million distinct CDR3 sequences, around 29% of them seen once, and the ten largest clones take roughly 0.3%. Sequencing input: cord blood. Every receptor here comes from a newborn girl in good health.

Remarks on this clonotype: Given the absence of the conserved phenylalanine or tryptophan at the CDR3 end, a read error is likely. The chain links TRBV6-1 to TRBJ2-5; D unclear. Germline-derived CDR1 and CDR2 are MNHNS and SASEGT. V was pared by 5 bases and J by 4 bases, with 5 bases between. This CDR3 spans 11 amino acids. This CDR3 is CASSQLETQYI. For the CDR3, the DNA is TGTGCCAGCAGTCAACTAGAGACCCAGTACATC.

This clonotype has only a few counts. The chain links TRBV9 to TRBJ2-4, with 9 positions matching TRBD1. The length of the CDR3 is 17 residues. Germline-derived CDR1 and CDR2 are SGDLS and YYNGEE. V shed 4 bases, J shed 2 bases, and the junction held 10 bases outside the gene matches. CDR3 amino acids: CASSPPPGQGPKNIQYF. In DNA form, the CDR3 reads TGTGCCAGCAGCCCCCCCCCGGGACAGGGTCCCAAAAACATTCAGTACTTC.

Worth noting for this clonotype: At one of its ends the junction is not consistent with the germline gene, which may arise from a read error. J is TRBJ1-5 and V is TRBV4-1, with D unclear. Per germline, CDR1 MGHRA and CDR2 YSYEKL. The CDR3 is 15 residues long. CDR3 DNA sequence: TGCGCCAGCGGCCAAGATACGGTACGGAGACAGCCCCAGCATTTT. This gives the protein CASGQDTVRRQPQHF.

The V gene is TRBV5-5, the J gene TRBJ2-7; D not certain. Trimming took off 1 base at V and 3 bases at J, with 26 bases between the two ends. Germline V gives CDR1 SGHKS, CDR2 YYEKEE (reference sequence). This CDR3 has 19 amino acids. The DNA of the CDR3 is TGTGCCAGCAGCTTGTGGCCGCAGTACGGTCAGGTCCTCGTCTACGAGCAGTACTTC. It is translated as CASSLWPQYGQVLVYEQYF.

This rearrangement joins TRBV5-1 to TRBJ2-3; 13 positions agree with TRBD2. The V gene's germline CDR1 is SGHRS and CDR2 YFSETQ. After removal of 2 bases from V and 0 bases from J, the junction contained 9 bases not matched to a gene. This CDR3 comprises 19 residues. The CDR3 loop is CASSFVLGTSGISTDTQYF. For the CDR3, the DNA is TGCGCCAGCAGCTTTGTCCTGGGGACTAGCGGGATCAGCACAGATACGCAGTATTTT.

The chain employs TRBV13 and TRBJ2-2; D remains unclear. This CDR3 is 11 amino acids long. Trimming stripped 8 bases from V and 6 bases from J, with 7 bases between. CDR1 PRHDT and CDR2 FYEKMQ come from the germline V gene (reference sequence). CDR3 in amino acids: CASAESGELFF. The DNA for the CDR3 is TGTGCCAGCGCGGAGTCCGGGGAGCTGTTTTTT.

About this clonotype itself: Its ends do not fully match the called genes, so a read error is possible. The chain combines TRBV6-6 with TRBJ1-4; the D is unclear. This CDR3 is 17 amino acids long. The germline gives CDR1 MNHNY, CDR2 SVGAGI (reference sequence). Written as DNA, the CDR3 is TGTGCCAGCAGTTCCCCGGACCCTACCTCAACTAATGAAGAACTGTTTTTT. Its protein product is CASSSPDPTSTNEELFF.

The rearrangement links TRBV5-1 to TRBJ2-5, with 7 bases aligning to TRBD2. There are 14 residues in the CDR3. The germline V gene has CDR1 SGHRS and CDR2 YFSETQ. V was pared by 2 bases and J by 5 bases, with 6 bases of the junction left unmatched. CDR3: CASSFRGDGETQYF. The CDR3 coding sequence is TGCGCCAGCAGCTTTCGGGGGGACGGGGAGACCCAGTACTTC.

The chain joins TRBV28 to TRBJ2-6; D is ambiguous. V gave up 6 bases and J gave up 0 bases, with 6 bases separating them. CDR1 and CDR2 from the germline V gene are MDHEN and SYDVKM. This CDR3 contains 14 residues. The CDR3 coding sequence is TGTGCCAGCAGGATACACTCTGGGGCCAACGTCCTGACTTTC. This translates into CASRIHSGANVLTF.